Sequencing of this TCR beta chain was carried out in a study of breast tumors, draining lymph nodes, adjacent tissues. Overall study results and limits: The data were judged consistent with most tumor T cells coming from lymph node and expanding in tumor.

Axillary draining lymph nodes of breast cancer patients supplied the node samples. TCRdb independently ran MiXCR on the multiplex PCR reads; one entry per CDR3 protein. The sample holds approximately 300,000 distinct CDR3 sequences, roughly 30% seen once. Trimming took 0 bases from V and 7 from J, leaving 14 bases between them. There are 14 residues in the CDR3. Germline V gene data show CDR1 as SGHRS and CDR2 as YFSETQ. In its sample, this clonotype was seen once. The antigen is unknown. This sequence joins TRBV5-1 and TRBJ2-7, with D unclear. Sequenced material: axillary lymph node tissue. The TCR was taken from a female donor with breast cancer. Some clones in this sample may be carry-over from other donors' samples. CDR3 residues: CASSLGKSTGEQYF. The DNA for the CDR3 is TGCGCCAGCAGCTTGGGCAAGAGTACCGGGGAGCAGTACTTC.